The 2 T cell receptor beta chains below were found in one sample sequenced in a study of pediatric ulcerative colitis. Rectal tissue came from one to two pinch biopsies taken at colonoscopy. Measured with immunoSEQ multiplex PCR; TCRdb has only the in-frame clones, and not every one. The table records tens of thousands of clones, over 60% of them present only once. The sequencing sample was made of gut tissue. These receptor sequences come from a boy aged 5-17 years with severe ulcerative colitis.

The genes are TRBV7-9 and TRBJ1-4; the D is unclear. Germline CDR1 and CDR2: SEHNR and FQNEAQ (reference sequence). Trimming removed 3 bases from V and 14 bases from J, with 10 bases in between. The CDR3 extends over 11 amino acids. In DNA form, the CDR3 reads TGTGCCAGCAGCTTCGACACCATCCTGTTTTTT. This sequence encodes CASSFDTILFF.

This clone was counted a few times. The chain is built from TRBV15 and TRBJ2-5, with a possible D match to TRBD2 (6 bases). Per germline, CDR1 LNHNV and CDR2 YYDKDF (reference sequence). CDR3 length: 13 amino acids. Trimming shortened V by 6 bases and J by 4 bases, and 12 bases separated the two germline ends. The CDR3, as DNA: TGTGCCACCAGAGACGCGGGGTCAGAGACCCAGTACTTC. This translates into CATRDAGSETQYF.